One sample yielded the 27 T cell receptor beta chains listed below, sequenced in a study of blood T cell repertoires in COVID-19. Sequenced by immunoSEQ multiplex PCR; TCRdb stores in-frame clones only, minus some. The data contain over 110,000 clones, approximately 80% of them singletons. What was sequenced was PBMCs or T cells enriched from blood (not recorded which). Receptors originate from a man aged 50-59 years in a cohort exposed to, infected with or recovered from COVID-19 (not recorded which).

The rearrangement joins TRBV7-2 to TRBJ2-7; D is unresolved. The CDR3 is 14 residues long. V dropped 4 bases and J dropped 1 base, with 11 bases sitting between them. CDR1 and CDR2 (germline): SGHTA, FQGNSA. The CDR3 loop is CASSWQAGSYEQYF. The CDR3, as DNA: TGTGCCAGCAGCTGGCAGGCAGGATCCTACGAGCAGTACTTC.

The chain couples TRBV5-1 to TRBJ1-4; TRBD1 matches at 7 bases. Germline CDR1 SGHRS, CDR2 YFSETQ. V lost 4 bases to trimming and J lost 8 bases; unmatched junction nucleotides: 8. The CDR3 contains 14 residues. The chain's CDR3 is CASSNLQGDEKLFF. The CDR3 region has the DNA TGCGCCAGCAGCAATTTGCAGGGGGACGAAAAACTGTTTTTT.

The chain joins TRBV7-2 to TRBJ2-1; 7 bases agree with TRBD1. V lost 4 bases and J lost 7; bases outside the gene matches: 4. Germline V gene sequence: CDR1 SGHTA, CDR2 FQGNSA. CDR3 length: 13 amino acids. The CDR3 coding sequence is TGTGCCAGCAGCTACTTGACAGGGAATGAGCAGTTCTTC. Protein sequence: CASSYLTGNEQFF.

This clone was counted a few times. The rearrangement links TRBV28 to TRBJ1-3; 9 bases are shared with TRBD1. V shed 6 bases and J 0 bases; nucleotides not matched to a gene: 3. From germline, CDR1 is MDHEN and CDR2 SYDVKM. CDR3 length: 15 amino acids. This CDR3 reads CASRTGGVSGNTIYF. The CDR3 DNA is TGTGCCAGCAGAACAGGGGGCGTCTCTGGAAACACCATATATTTT.

This rearrangement joins TRBV15 to TRBJ1-5, with D unclear. V lost 3 bases and J lost 0, with 9 bases in between. The V gene's germline CDR1 is LNHNV and CDR2 YYDKDF (reference sequence). The CDR3 covers 15 residues. The CDR3 sequence is CATSRSGLSNQPQHF. For the CDR3, the DNA is TGTGCCACCAGCAGGAGTGGACTTAGCAATCAGCCCCAGCATTTT.

The V call is TRBV5-4, the J call TRBJ1-1; a possible D gene is TRBD1 (5 bases). V lost 0 bases and J lost 4, with 16 bases in between. The germline V gene encodes CDR1 SGHNT and CDR2 YYREEE (reference sequence). CDR3 length: 16 residues. The CDR3 loop is CASSLGPGNSITEAFF. CDR3 sequence (DNA): TGTGCCAGCAGCTTGGGCCCAGGGAATTCAATCACTGAAGCTTTCTTT.

This chain uses TRBV24-1 with TRBJ2-1; 10 bases are a match to TRBD2. J was trimmed by 6 bases and V by 1 base; bases with no gene match: 8. Germline CDR1 is KGHDR and CDR2 is SFDVKD. There are 17 residues in the CDR3. This CDR3 reads CATSDFRASGRFNEQFF. The CDR3 nucleotides are TGTGCCACCAGTGATTTTAGGGCTAGCGGGAGATTCAATGAGCAGTTCTTC.

V and J are TRBV18 and TRBJ2-2; D might be TRBD1 (6 bases). This CDR3 contains 15 residues. Trimming removed 6 bases from V and 0 bases from J, with 11 bases in between. Per germline, CDR1 KGHSH and CDR2 LQKENI. As DNA, the CDR3 is TGTGCCAGCTCGGACAGCTCAACGAACACCGGGGAGCTGTTTTTT. Its protein is CASSDSSTNTGELFF.

V is TRBV28 and J is TRBJ1-5, with 7 bases that match TRBD1. The CDR3 is made up of 16 amino acids. The junction had 14 bases not matched to a gene; V was cut back by 5 bases and J by 7 bases. The germline gives CDR1 MDHEN, CDR2 SYDVKM. The DNA for the CDR3 is TGTGCCAGCAGTGTAACGGGACAGCCTTTAGCCCAGCCCCAGCATTTT. Translating it yields CASSVTGQPLAQPQHF.

V is TRBV9 and J is TRBJ1-2; maybe TRBD1 (5 bases). Germline loops: CDR1 SGDLS, CDR2 YYNGEE. The CDR3 covers 15 residues. Trimming cost V 0 bases and J 2 bases, with 11 bases left between them. The CDR3 DNA reads TGTGCCAGCAGCGTAGCGGCAGGGAAAAACTATGGCTACACCTTC. Translated: CASSVAAGKNYGYTF.

The CDR3 nucleotides read TGTGCCAGCAGTTCGACCGGGGACTCTGGAAACACCATATATTTT. This codes for CASSSTGDSGNTIYF. This rearrangement joins TRBV6-5 to TRBJ1-3; D remains unclear. Germline CDR1 reads MNHEY; CDR2 reads SVGAGI. The CDR3 consists of 15 residues. V lost 4 bases and J 0 bases, leaving 10 bases between the germline ends.

The chain joins TRBV9 to TRBJ2-7; 10 bases line up with TRBD1. This CDR3 contains 15 residues. Looked up from germline, CDR1 is SGDLS and CDR2 is YYNGEE. V trimming: 4 bases; J trimming: 1 base; junction bases outside the gene matches: 5. CDR3 in DNA: TGTGCCAGCAGCTTGACAGGGGGCGGGTCCTACGAGCAGTACTTC. It codes for CASSLTGGGSYEQYF.

This clone was observed a few times. This rearrangement joins TRBV28 to TRBJ2-3; weak D call: TRBD1 (6 bases). Germline V gives CDR1 MDHEN, CDR2 SYDVKM. V was pared by 4 bases and J by 4 bases, with 12 bases between. The CDR3 is made up of 14 amino acids. In DNA form, the CDR3 reads TGTGCCAGCAGTTCGGGGACAATCCCAGATACGCAGTATTTT. Translating gives CASSSGTIPDTQYF.

The chain recombines TRBV19 with TRBJ1-2; tentative D call: TRBD1 (5 bases). This CDR3 comprises 12 residues. CDR1 and CDR2 (germline): LNHDA, SQIVND (reference sequence). Trimming stripped 5 bases from V and 6 bases from J, with 10 bases between. The CDR3 is CASSWGENGYTF. The DNA for the CDR3 is TGTGCCAGTAGTTGGGGGGAGAATGGCTACACCTTC.

The genes are TRBV6-4 and TRBJ1-2; 8 bases map to TRBD1. The CDR3 loop spans 13 amino acids. Trimming at V came to 5 bases and at J to 10 bases, leaving 9 bases not matched to a gene. CDR1 is MRHNA and CDR2 is SNTAGT in the germline V gene. CDR3 residues: CASSPTGDGIYTF. The CDR3 coding sequence is TGTGCCAGCAGTCCGACAGGGGATGGAATCTACACCTTC.

The genes are TRBV5-1 and TRBJ2-2; D is ambiguous. CDR1 and CDR2 (germline): SGHRS, YFSETQ. V shed 6 bases and J shed 7 bases, with 16 bases lying between them. This CDR3 spans 14 amino acids. The CDR3 bases are TGCGCCAGCACTGAGCGTTGGTCGGTCGGGGAGCTGTTTTTT. It specifies CASTERWSVGELFF. Full variable domain (remainder filled in from reference TRBV5-1 and TRBJ2-2): KAGVTQTPRYLIKTRGQQVTLSCSPISGHRSVSWYQQTPGQGLQFLFEYFSETQRNKGNFPGRFSGRQFSNSRSEMNVSTLELGDSALYLCASTERWSVGELFFGEGSRLTVL.

CDR3 residues: CASSLVGRGGTDTQYF. The CDR3 nucleotides read TGTGCCAGCAGCTTAGTCGGGCGGGGGGGTACAGATACGCAGTATTTT. V and J are TRBV7-9 and TRBJ2-3; 9 nucleotides agree with TRBD2. The germline V gene encodes CDR1 SEHNR and CDR2 FQNEAQ (reference sequence). With V trimmed by 1 base and J by 3 bases, 5 bases remained unmatched. There are 16 residues in the CDR3.

The CDR3 region has the DNA TGTGCCTGGAGTGGACAGGGGCTGAATTCACCCCTCCACTTT. This translates into CAWSGQGLNSPLHF. The V call is TRBV30, the J call TRBJ1-6; TRBD1 matches 8 bases. Germline CDR1 reads GTSNPN; CDR2 reads SVGIG (reference sequence). Germline trimming cut 1 base from V and 7 bases from J; bases unmatched to any gene: 3. This CDR3 is 14 amino acids long.

The CDR3 is CASSPWGTGKDTGELFF. The CDR3 DNA reads as TGCGCCAGCAGCCCGTGGGGGACAGGGAAGGACACCGGGGAGCTGTTTTTT. V is TRBV5-1 and J is TRBJ2-2; 9 bases align to TRBD1. CDR1 and CDR2 (germline): SGHRS, YFSETQ. Trimming took 4 bases from V and 3 from J; bases not matched to a gene: 10. The CDR3 is made up of 17 amino acids.

In this sample, this clone turned up a few times. J is TRBJ2-1 and V is TRBV5-1; 9 nucleotides align to TRBD1. Germline V gene sequence: CDR1 SGHRS, CDR2 YFSETQ. The CDR3 loop spans 15 amino acids. The junction had 3 bases not matched to a gene; V was cut back by 2 bases and J by 3 bases. CDR3 in amino acids: CASSLQGADYNEQFF. Here the CDR3 DNA reads TGCGCCAGCAGCTTACAGGGGGCTGACTACAATGAGCAGTTCTTC.

J is TRBJ1-5 and V is TRBV30; D may be TRBD1 (5 bases). Trimming pared 1 base from V and 4 bases from J, leaving 14 bases between. This CDR3 has 15 residues. Germline loops: CDR1 GTSNPN, CDR2 SVGIG (reference sequence). CDR3 DNA sequence: TGTGCCTGGAGTGGGAAGGGGATTGGGAATCAGCCCCAGCATTTT. It yields the protein CAWSGKGIGNQPQHF.

The chain combines TRBV19 with TRBJ1-1; D possibly corresponds to TRBD1 (5 bases). Germline V CDR1 and CDR2: LNHDA, SQIVND (reference sequence). CDR3 length equals 13 residues. V was pared by 4 bases and J by 3 bases, with 9 bases between. CDR3 in DNA: TGTGCCAGTAGTACCGACAGATACACTGAAGCTTTCTTT. Residues: CASSTDRYTEAFF.

This chain connects TRBV19 to TRBJ1-1, with D possibly TRBD1 on 5 matching bases. V shed 5 bases and J shed 3 bases, with 22 bases lying between them. There are 17 residues in the CDR3. Per germline, CDR1 LNHDA and CDR2 SQIVND (reference sequence). The CDR3 sequence: CASSSRYTGSEYTEAFF. Here the CDR3 DNA reads TGTGCCAGTAGTTCTCGTTACACAGGCTCGGAGTACACTGAAGCTTTCTTT.

The rearrangement uses TRBV25-1 and TRBJ1-5, with D maybe TRBD1 (5 bases). CDR1 and CDR2 (germline): MGHDK, SYGVNS. The CDR3 is 15 amino acids. Trimming removed 7 bases at V and 5 bases at J, with 18 bases between. The CDR3 DNA is TGTGCCAGCACCCCCGAAGGCAGGGAATATCAGCCCCAGCATTTT. This sequence encodes CASTPEGREYQPQHF.

The genes are TRBV3-1 (or the pseudogene TRBV3-2) and TRBJ1-6; 9 nucleotides agree with TRBD1. There are 15 residues in the CDR3. Germline V gene lookup returns CDR1 LGHDT and CDR2 YNNKEL (reference sequence). The V segment lost 4 bases and the J segment 10 bases; nucleotides outside the gene matches: 8. CDR3 nucleotide sequence: TGTGCCAGCAGCCTGGGACAGGGCTATAGGTCACCCCTCCACTTT. As protein: CASSLGQGYRSPLHF.

This clone was recorded a few times. J is TRBJ1-5 and V is TRBV6-5; maybe TRBD1 (5 bases). V was clipped by 6 bases and J by 6 bases, with 15 bases between them. The CDR3 contains 14 residues. Germline loops: CDR1 MNHEY, CDR2 SVGAGI. This CDR3 is CASSLRAQGQPQHF. DNA for the CDR3: TGTGCCAGCAGCCTAAGGGCCCAGGGTCAGCCCCAGCATTTT.

The chain combines TRBV27 with TRBJ2-3; D may be TRBD2 (5 bases). V dropped 7 bases and J dropped 2 bases, with 13 bases sitting between them. CDR1 is MNHEY, CDR2 SMNVEV, per germline (reference sequence). This CDR3 comprises 14 residues. Here the CDR3 DNA reads TGTGCCAGCATCCGCCGGGGAGCCACAGATACGCAGTATTTT. Encoded protein: CASIRRGATDTQYF.